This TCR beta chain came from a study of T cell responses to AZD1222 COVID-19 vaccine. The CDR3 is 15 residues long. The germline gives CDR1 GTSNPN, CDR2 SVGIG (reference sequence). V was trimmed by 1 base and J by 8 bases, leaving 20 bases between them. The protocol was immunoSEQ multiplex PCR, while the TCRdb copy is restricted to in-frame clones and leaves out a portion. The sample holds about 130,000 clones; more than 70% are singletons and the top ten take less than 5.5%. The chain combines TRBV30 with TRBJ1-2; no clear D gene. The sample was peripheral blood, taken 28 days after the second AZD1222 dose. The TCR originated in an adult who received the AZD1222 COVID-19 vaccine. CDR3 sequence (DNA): TGTGCCTGGAGTGCCCTCGCGGGGATCGCCGGGGGCTACACCTTC. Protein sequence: CAWSALAGIAGGYTF.